The next 9 T cell receptor beta chains were all read from a single sample in a study of T cell changes during pregnancy in multiple sclerosis (dated by TCRdb to about 2019). Preparation of the library involved the immunoSEQ multiplex PCR assay. TCRdb provides this immuneACCESS table in a form limited to in-frame rearrangements. Some clones are lacking; in checked studies, under half of them reflect an unresolved V gene, and why the rest are absent is not known. Here the sample has 45,000 to 55,000 clones; roughly 90% occur a single time. The ten most abundant clones make up approximately 1.6% of the sample. Sequenced material: peripheral blood, taken in the first trimester of pregnancy. The receptor set was obtained from a female donor in good health, enrolled as a control in a pregnancy study.

The rearrangement links TRBV7-2 to TRBJ2-1; TRBD2 aligns across 15 bases. This CDR3 is 15 amino acids long. Germline V gene lookup returns CDR1 SGHTA and CDR2 FQGNSA. With 3 bases clipped from V and 12 bases from J, the junction kept 6 bases outside the gene matches. The CDR3 nucleotides are TGTGCCAGCAGCTTGGGACTAGCGGGGGGTTGGGGGCAGTTCTTC. This translates into CASSLGLAGGWGQFF.

This clone was counted a single time. This rearrangement joins TRBV7-9 to TRBJ2-5; TRBD1 is a possible D gene (7 bases). Per germline, CDR1 SEHNR and CDR2 FQNEAQ (reference sequence). V was pared by 3 bases and J by 0 bases, with 23 bases between. This CDR3 spans 19 amino acids. CDR3 sequence reads: CASSFPRGTVFPYQETQYF. CDR3 sequence (DNA): TGTGCCAGCAGCTTTCCCCGGGGGACAGTGTTCCCGTACCAAGAGACCCAGTACTTC.

The chain combines TRBV4-2 with TRBJ2-7; 7 nucleotides match TRBD2. From germline, CDR1 is LGHNA and CDR2 YNFKEQ. V lost 0 bases to trimming and J lost 0 bases; unmatched junction nucleotides: 2. The length of the CDR3 is 15 residues. The CDR3 DNA sequence: TGTGCCAGCAGCCAAGAGGGGGGGAGCTCCTACGAGCAGTACTTC. This gives the protein CASSQEGGSSYEQYF.

V is TRBV7-2 and J is TRBJ2-7; unclear D gene. This CDR3 region has 14 residues. CDR1 is SGHTA and CDR2 is FQGNSA in the germline V gene. The V end was cut by 4 bases, the J end by 0 bases, with 10 bases between. The CDR3 DNA reads TGTGCCAGCAGCTCTCAAGACACCTCCTACGAGCAGTACTTC. This encodes CASSSQDTSYEQYF.

The chain links TRBV2 to TRBJ1-6; D is possibly TRBD1 (6 bases). The CDR3 spans 16 residues. Germline V gene data show CDR1 as SNHLY and CDR2 as FYNNEI. V dropped 5 bases and J dropped 8 bases, with 19 bases sitting between them. CDR3 nucleotides: TGTGCCAGCAGTCCGGCGGGGGGCGCCATTGATTCACCCCTCCACTTT. Encoded protein: CASSPAGGAIDSPLHF.

V gene TRBV6-1 combines with J gene TRBJ2-5; a weak D match, TRBD2 (6 bases). Trimming shortened V by 8 bases and J by 5 bases, and 18 bases separated the two germline ends. From germline, CDR1 is MNHNS and CDR2 SASEGT. This CDR3 has 14 residues. CDR3 sequence reads: CASLQAGGSETQYF. The CDR3 DNA follows: TGTGCCAGCCTACAAGCGGGCGGATCGGAGACCCAGTACTTC.

The rearrangement links TRBV5-1 to TRBJ2-3, with D hard to call. Germline V CDR1 and CDR2: SGHRS, YFSETQ. V gave up 5 bases and J gave up 3 bases, with 7 bases separating them. The CDR3 loop spans 12 amino acids. CDR3 sequence: CASRIRTDTQYF. The CDR3 region has the DNA TGCGCCAGCAGGATCCGGACAGATACGCAGTATTTT.

This clone was detected once. This chain joins TRBV19 and TRBJ1-2, with 10 bases matching TRBD1. V gave up 6 bases and J gave up 6 bases; unmatched junction bases: 16. CDR1 LNHDA and CDR2 SQIVND come from the germline V gene (reference sequence). This CDR3 has 17 amino acids. The CDR3 sequence: CASSWYRQGALGNGYTF. DNA for the CDR3: TGTGCCAGTAGCTGGTACCGACAGGGGGCGCTGGGAAATGGCTACACCTTC.

The genes are TRBV9 and TRBJ2-3; D may be TRBD2 (6 bases). V shed 3 bases and J shed 3 bases, with 14 bases lying between them. Germline values: CDR1 SGDLS, CDR2 YYNGEE. This CDR3 has 15 amino acids. The CDR3 DNA follows: TGTGCCAGCAGCGCCGTTACTAGCTCGACAGATACGCAGTATTTT. Its protein product is CASSAVTSSTDTQYF. Looking up the rest from reference TRBV9 and TRBJ2-3 gives the full variable domain: DSGVTQTPKHLITATGQRVTLRCSPRSGDLSVYWYQQSLDQGLQFLIQYYNGEERAKGNILERFSAQQFPDLHSELNLSSLELGDSALYFCASSAVTSSTDTQYFGPGTRLTVL.